This entry features one TCR beta chain sequence. Its specificity is unknown. This record comes from a study of T cell repertoires in cytomegalovirus infection. Across the whole study: Indicated by public TCR beta signatures were CMV infection and matching HLA type.

CDR1 is DFQATT and CDR2 is SNEGSKA in the germline V gene (reference sequence). The V end was cut by 6 bases, the J end by 1 base, with 20 bases between. The CDR3 sequence is 16 residues long. TCRdb analysed the reads with MiXCR anew, one entry per CDR3 protein. Of under 150,000 distinct CDR3 sequences listed, roughly a quarter are singletons. The rearrangement joins TRBV20-1 to TRBJ2-3, with TRBD2 as a possible D gene (6 bases). The clonotype was recovered from a human donor in good health (CMV status not recorded). Some clones in this sample may be carry-over from other donors' samples. Input material: PBMCs, sequenced either directly or after in vitro stimulation (not recorded which). The DNA for the CDR3 is TGCAGTGCCGGGGGACGCCTAATTAGTGGCACAGATACGCAGTATTTT. Its protein is CSAGGRLISGTDTQYF.